This entry is about one T cell receptor beta chain. CD8+ and CD4+ T cells circulating in blood were sequenced for TCR beta. The data originate from a study of CD8 T cells in Susac syndrome. The CDR3 is 13 residues long. V was trimmed by 0 bases and J by 6 bases, leaving 7 bases between them. CDR1 is MNHEY and CDR2 is SVGAGI in the germline V gene. The RNA input was about 0.5 to 1 ug, and it was reverse transcribed with random hexamers. MiXCR was run by TCRdb on the immunoSEQ multiplex PCR reads, yielding one entry per CDR3 protein. The data contain about 140,000 distinct CDR3 sequences, 94% of them singletons.

Sequencing was performed on CD8+ T cells from PBMCs. The rearrangement joins TRBV6-5 to TRBJ2-3; D gene uncertain. This clonotype originated in a human donor in good health. CDR3 nucleotides: TGTGCCAGCAGTTACTCGATTCGCGATACGCAGTATTTT. Encoded protein: CASSYSIRDTQYF.